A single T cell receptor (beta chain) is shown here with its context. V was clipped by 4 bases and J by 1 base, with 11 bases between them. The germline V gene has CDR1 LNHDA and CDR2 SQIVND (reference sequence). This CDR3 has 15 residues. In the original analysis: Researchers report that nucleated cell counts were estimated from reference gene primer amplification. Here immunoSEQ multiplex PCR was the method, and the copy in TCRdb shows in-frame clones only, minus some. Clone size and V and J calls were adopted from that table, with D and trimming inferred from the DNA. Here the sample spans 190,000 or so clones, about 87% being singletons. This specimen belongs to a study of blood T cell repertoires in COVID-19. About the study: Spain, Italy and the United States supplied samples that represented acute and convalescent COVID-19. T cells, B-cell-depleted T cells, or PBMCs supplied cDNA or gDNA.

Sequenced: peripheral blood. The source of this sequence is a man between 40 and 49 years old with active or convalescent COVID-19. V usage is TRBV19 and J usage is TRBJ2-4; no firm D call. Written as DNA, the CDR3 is TGTGCCAGTAGTACCGAACTTGTGGCCAAAAACATTCAGTACTTC. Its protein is CASSTELVAKNIQYF.